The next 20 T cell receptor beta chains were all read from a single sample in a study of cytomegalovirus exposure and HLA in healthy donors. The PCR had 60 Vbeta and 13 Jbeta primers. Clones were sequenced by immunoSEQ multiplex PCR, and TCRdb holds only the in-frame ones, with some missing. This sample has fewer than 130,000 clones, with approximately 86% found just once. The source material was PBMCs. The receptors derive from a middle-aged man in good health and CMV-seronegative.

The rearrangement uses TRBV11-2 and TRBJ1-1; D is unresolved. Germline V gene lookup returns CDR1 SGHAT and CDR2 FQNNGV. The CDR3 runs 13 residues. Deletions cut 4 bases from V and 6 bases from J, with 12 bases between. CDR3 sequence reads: CASSYSRTAEAFF. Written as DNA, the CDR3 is TGTGCCAGCAGCTATAGTAGAACGGCTGAAGCTTTCTTT.

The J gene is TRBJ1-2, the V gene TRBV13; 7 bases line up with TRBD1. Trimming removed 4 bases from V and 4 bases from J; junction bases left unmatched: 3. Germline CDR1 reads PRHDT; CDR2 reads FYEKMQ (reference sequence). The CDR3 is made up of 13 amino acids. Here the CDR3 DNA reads TGTGCCAGCAGCTCGGGACAGAGCTATGGCTACACCTTC. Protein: CASSSGQSYGYTF.

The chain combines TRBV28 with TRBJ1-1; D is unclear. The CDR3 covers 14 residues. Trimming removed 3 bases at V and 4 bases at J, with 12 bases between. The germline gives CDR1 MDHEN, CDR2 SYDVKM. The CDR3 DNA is TGTGCCAGCAGTTTTGCGGGATGGGGCACTGAAGCTTTCTTT. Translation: CASSFAGWGTEAFF. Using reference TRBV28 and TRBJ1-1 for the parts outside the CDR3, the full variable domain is DVKVTQSSRYLVKRTGEKVFLECVQDMDHENMFWYRQDPGLGLRLIYFSYDVKMKEKGDIPEGYSVSREKKERFSLILESASTNQTSMYLCASSFAGWGTEAFFGQGTRLTVV.

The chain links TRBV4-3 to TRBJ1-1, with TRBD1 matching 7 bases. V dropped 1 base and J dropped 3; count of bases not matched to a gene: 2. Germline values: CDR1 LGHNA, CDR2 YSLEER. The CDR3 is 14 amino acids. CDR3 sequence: CASSQVDRDTEAFF. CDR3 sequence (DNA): TGCGCCAGCAGCCAAGTAGACAGGGACACTGAAGCTTTCTTT.

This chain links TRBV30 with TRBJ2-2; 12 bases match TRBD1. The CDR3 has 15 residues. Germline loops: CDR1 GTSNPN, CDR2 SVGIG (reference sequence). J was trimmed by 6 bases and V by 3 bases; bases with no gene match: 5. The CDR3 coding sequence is TGTGCCTGGAGGGGGGACAGGGGGCGCGCCGGGGAGCTGTTTTTT. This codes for CAWRGDRGRAGELFF.

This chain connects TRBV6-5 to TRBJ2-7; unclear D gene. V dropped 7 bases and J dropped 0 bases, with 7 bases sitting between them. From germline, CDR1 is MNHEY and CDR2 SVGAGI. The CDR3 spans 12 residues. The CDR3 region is CASTGGSYEQYF. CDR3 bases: TGTGCCAGCACCGGCGGCTCCTACGAGCAGTACTTC.

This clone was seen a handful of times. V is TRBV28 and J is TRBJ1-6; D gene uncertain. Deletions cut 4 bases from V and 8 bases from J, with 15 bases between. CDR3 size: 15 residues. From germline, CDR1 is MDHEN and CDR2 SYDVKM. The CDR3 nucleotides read TGTGCCAGCAGTTCACCCGGGGTCGTCTATTCACCCCTCCACTTT. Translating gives CASSSPGVVYSPLHF.

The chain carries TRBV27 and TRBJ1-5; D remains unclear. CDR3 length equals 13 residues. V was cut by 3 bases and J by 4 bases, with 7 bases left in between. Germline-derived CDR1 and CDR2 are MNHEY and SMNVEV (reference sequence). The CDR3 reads CASSFSSNQPQHF. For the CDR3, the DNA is TGTGCCAGCAGTTTCTCCTCTAATCAGCCCCAGCATTTT.

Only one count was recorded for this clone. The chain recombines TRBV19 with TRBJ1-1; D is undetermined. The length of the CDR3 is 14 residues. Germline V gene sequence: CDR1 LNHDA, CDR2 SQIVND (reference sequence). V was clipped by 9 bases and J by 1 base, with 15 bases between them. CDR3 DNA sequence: TGTGCCAGCCGTAAGGGAGGAAAGAACACTGAAGCTTTCTTT. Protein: CASRKGGKNTEAFF.

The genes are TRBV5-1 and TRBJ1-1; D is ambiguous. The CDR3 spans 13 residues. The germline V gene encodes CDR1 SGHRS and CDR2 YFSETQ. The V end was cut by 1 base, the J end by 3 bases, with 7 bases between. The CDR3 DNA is TGCGCCAGCAGCTTGTCGGTCGACACTGAAGCTTTCTTT. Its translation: CASSLSVDTEAFF.

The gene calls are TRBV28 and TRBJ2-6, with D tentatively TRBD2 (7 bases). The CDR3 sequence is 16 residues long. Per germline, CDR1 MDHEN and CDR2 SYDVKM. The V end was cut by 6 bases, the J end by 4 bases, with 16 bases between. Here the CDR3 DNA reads TGTGCCAGCAGGACGGGCAGGGGAGGGGGGGCCAACGTCCTGACTTTC. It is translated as CASRTGRGGGANVLTF.

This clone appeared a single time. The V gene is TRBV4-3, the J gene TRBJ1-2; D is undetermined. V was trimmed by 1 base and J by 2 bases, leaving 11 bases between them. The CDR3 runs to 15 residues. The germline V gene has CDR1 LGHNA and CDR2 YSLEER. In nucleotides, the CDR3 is TGCGCCAGCAGCCAAGTGGAGGGAGACAACTATGGCTACACCTTC. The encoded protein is CASSQVEGDNYGYTF.

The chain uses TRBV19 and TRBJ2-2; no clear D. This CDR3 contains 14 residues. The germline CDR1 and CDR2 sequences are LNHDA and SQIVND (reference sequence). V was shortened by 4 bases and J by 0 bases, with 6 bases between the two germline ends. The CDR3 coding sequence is TGTGCCAGTAGTAAAGACTCGAACACCGGGGAGCTGTTTTTT. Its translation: CASSKDSNTGELFF.

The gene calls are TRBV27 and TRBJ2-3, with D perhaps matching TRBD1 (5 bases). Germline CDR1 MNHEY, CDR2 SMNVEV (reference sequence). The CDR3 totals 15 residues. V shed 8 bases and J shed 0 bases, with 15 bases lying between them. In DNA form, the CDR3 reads TGTGCCAGCGCCTTTAGGGGTTCTAGCACAGATACGCAGTATTTT. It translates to CASAFRGSSTDTQYF.

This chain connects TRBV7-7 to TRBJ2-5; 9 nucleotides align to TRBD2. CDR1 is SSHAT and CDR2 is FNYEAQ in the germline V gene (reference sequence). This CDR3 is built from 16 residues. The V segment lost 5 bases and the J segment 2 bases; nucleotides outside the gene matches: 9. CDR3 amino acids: CASSPAGGGAQETQYF. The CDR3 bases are TGTGCCAGCAGCCCGGCGGGCGGGGGGGCGCAAGAGACCCAGTACTTC.

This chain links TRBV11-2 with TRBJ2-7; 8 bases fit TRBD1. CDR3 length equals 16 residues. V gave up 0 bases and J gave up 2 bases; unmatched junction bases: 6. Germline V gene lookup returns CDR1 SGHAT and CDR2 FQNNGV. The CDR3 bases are TGTGCCAGCAGCTTAGATCGCGCACAGGGGGCCTACGAGCAGTACTTC. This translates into CASSLDRAQGAYEQYF.

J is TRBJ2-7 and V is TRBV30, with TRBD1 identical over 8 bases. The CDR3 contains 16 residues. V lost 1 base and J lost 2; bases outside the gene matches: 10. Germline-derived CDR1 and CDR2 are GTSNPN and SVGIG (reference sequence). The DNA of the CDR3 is TGTGCCTGGAGTGATCTGACCGGGACAGGTACCTACGAGCAGTACTTC. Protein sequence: CAWSDLTGTGTYEQYF.

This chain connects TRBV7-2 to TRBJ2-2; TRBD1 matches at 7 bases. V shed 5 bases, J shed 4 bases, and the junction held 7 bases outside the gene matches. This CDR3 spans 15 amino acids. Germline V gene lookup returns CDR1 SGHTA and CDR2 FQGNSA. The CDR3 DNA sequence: TGTGCCAGCAGCCCGGACAGGATACCCACCGGGGAGCTGTTTTTT. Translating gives CASSPDRIPTGELFF.

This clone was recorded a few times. As DNA, the CDR3 is TGTGCCAGCAGTTTGAAACGGGAAGCTTTCTTT. Translated: CASSLKREAFF. The chain carries TRBV28 and TRBJ1-1; no clear D gene. CDR3 length equals 11 residues. Trimming cost V 3 bases and J 8 bases, with 7 bases left between them. Germline CDR1 reads MDHEN; CDR2 reads SYDVKM.

The CDR3 spells CASSPGRGFELYEQYF. The CDR3, as DNA: TGTGCCAGCAGTCCGGGGCGGGGATTTGAGCTGTACGAGCAGTACTTC. The chain joins TRBV28 to TRBJ2-7; perhaps TRBD2 as D (6 bases). CDR3 length: 16 residues. Trimming took 5 bases from V and 4 from J, leaving 21 bases between them. Germline V gives CDR1 MDHEN, CDR2 SYDVKM.